The clone carrying this T cell receptor beta chain came up many times. The antigen remains undetermined. This specimen belongs to a study of T cells in Graves' hyperthyroidism and ophthalmopathy. Overall study findings and caveats: The blood repertoire included most of the expanded thyroid clonotypes above 0.001.

TCR beta CDR3 sequences were amplified from RNA transcripts. During a first-round RT-PCR of the TCR CDR3, the HTBI primer set was used. MiXCR was run by TCRdb on the multiplex PCR reads, yielding one entry per CDR3 protein. The sample contains around 520,000 distinct CDR3 sequences, around 22% of which appear only once. The sequencing sample was made of blood. This TCR came from a woman in her 30s with Graves' ophthalmopathy.

In DNA form, the CDR3 reads TGTGCCAGCAGTTTTACGGGTTATAGCAATCAGCCCCAGCATTTT. It specifies CASSFTGYSNQPQHF. This chain links TRBV28 with TRBJ1-5; D is undetermined. CDR3 length equals 15 residues. CDR1 and CDR2 from the germline V gene are MDHEN and SYDVKM. V was shortened by 3 bases and J by 0 bases, with 9 bases between the two germline ends.